Below, one TCR beta chain is given with its context. Its specificity is unknown. This sample stems from a study of cytomegalovirus exposure and HLA in healthy donors. General study results and limits: In an earlier analysis, in 587 donors, most V segments appeared productive either ~87% or ~30% of the time.

V was pared by 6 bases and J by 4 bases, with 10 bases of the junction left unmatched. This CDR3 has 15 residues. Germline V gene sequence: CDR1 MNHEY, CDR2 SMNVEV (reference sequence). Primers included in the PCR were 60 Vbeta and 13 Jbeta primers. Sequencing was performed with immunoSEQ multiplex PCR; in TCRdb, only in-frame clones are kept and a portion is missing. This sample has 190,000 or so clones, with approximately 85% found just once. This sequence joins TRBV27 and TRBJ2-7, with TRBD1 identical over 9 bases. The sequence was collected from a girl aged 10 to 17 in good health and CMV-seropositive. The sequencing sample was made of PBMCs. Written as DNA, the CDR3 is TGTGCCAGCAGCTTACAGGGGGCGCTGATATACGAGCAGTACTTC. It encodes CASSLQGALIYEQYF.